This passage covers 10 T cell receptor beta chains from one sample sequenced in a study of OX40 agonist ivuxolimab in advanced cancers. Repertoires were generated with immunoSEQ multiplex PCR, while TCRdb's copy carries only in-frame clones and drops some. Among just over 90,000 clones listed, approximately 94% were seen once. The sequencing here drew on CD4+ or CD8+ T cells sorted from blood, taken in a trial of the OX40 agonist ivuxolimab. The receptor source for this set is an adult with an advanced solid tumor such as melanoma, head and neck, liver or kidney cancer.

The chain joins TRBV29-1 to TRBJ2-1; 12 nucleotides agree with TRBD2. CDR3 length: 14 residues. The V segment lost 3 bases and the J segment 7 bases; nucleotides outside the gene matches: 4. The germline V gene has CDR1 SQVTM and CDR2 ANQGSEA. Written as DNA, the CDR3 is TGCAGCGTTGACGGTCTAGCGGGGGGGAATGAGCAGTTCTTC. The encoded protein is CSVDGLAGGNEQFF.

The chain couples TRBV11-2 to TRBJ2-5, with D perhaps TRBD1 or TRBD2 (5 bases each). This CDR3 comprises 16 residues. Germline loops: CDR1 SGHAT, CDR2 FQNNGV. V lost 0 bases to trimming and J lost 2 bases, with 13 bases between them. This CDR3 reads CASSLEGRGRQETQYF. DNA of the CDR3: TGTGCCAGCAGCTTAGAGGGACGTGGGCGGCAAGAGACCCAGTACTTC.

The V gene is TRBV9, the J gene TRBJ2-7; no clear D. V was pared by 4 bases and J by 0 bases, with 11 bases between. This CDR3 has 14 residues. Germline V gene sequence: CDR1 SGDLS, CDR2 YYNGEE. Written as DNA, the CDR3 is TGTGCCAGCAGCCCTACGGGTCTCTCCTACGAGCAGTACTTC. It codes for CASSPTGLSYEQYF.

This chain connects TRBV4-3 to TRBJ2-1, with D possibly TRBD2 on 5 matching bases. The CDR3 contains 15 residues. Germline V CDR1 and CDR2: LGHNA, YSLEER. Trimming shortened V by 0 bases and J by 8 bases, and 14 bases separated the two germline ends. The CDR3 DNA follows: TGCGCCAGCAGCCAAGATCGCACTAGTCTCGATGAGCAGTTCTTC. As protein: CASSQDRTSLDEQFF.

The chain employs TRBV7-9 and TRBJ2-5; no reliable D call. Between the trimmed V and J ends, which lost 5 bases and 3 bases, there was a span of 16 bases. The CDR3 is 15 residues long. Germline CDR1 and CDR2: SEHNR and FQNEAQ (reference sequence). In DNA, the CDR3 is TGTGCCAGCAGCGACCGTGACACAGAAGAAGAGACCCAGTACTTC. Amino acids: CASSDRDTEEETQYF.

V and J are TRBV5-6 and TRBJ2-3, with D perhaps TRBD2 (5 bases). This CDR3 region has 16 residues. CDR1 is SGHDT, CDR2 YYEEEE, per germline. V lost 4 bases and J lost 2, with 17 bases in between. The CDR3 reads CASSSLSGFATDTQYF. DNA for the CDR3: TGTGCCAGCAGCAGTTTGTCGGGATTTGCCACAGATACGCAGTATTTT.

V usage is TRBV9 and J usage is TRBJ1-2; D gene unclear. Germline V CDR1 and CDR2: SGDLS, YYNGEE. The CDR3 consists of 14 residues. The V and J ends lost 0 bases and 8 bases respectively, with 14 bases between them. The CDR3 loop reads CASSVGSSPGGYTF. For the CDR3, the DNA is TGTGCCAGCAGCGTAGGATCATCCCCTGGCGGCTACACCTTC.

The chain joins TRBV11-2 to TRBJ2-5; the D gene is possibly TRBD2 (5 bases). This CDR3 is built from 16 residues. V lost 7 bases and J 5 bases, leaving 23 bases between the germline ends. The germline CDR1 and CDR2 sequences are SGHAT and FQNNGV. The CDR3 sequence: CASTFVGRAGGETQYF. The CDR3 coding sequence is TGTGCCAGCACCTTTGTCGGTCGGGCGGGCGGGGAGACCCAGTACTTC.

V usage is TRBV5-1 and J usage is TRBJ2-7; 8 bases align to TRBD1. This CDR3 region has 13 residues. CDR1 is SGHRS and CDR2 is YFSETQ in the germline V gene. V lost 4 bases, J lost 4 bases, and 4 bases stayed unmatched. CDR3 DNA: TGCGCCAGCAGCCAGGACAGGGATTACGAGCAGTACTTC. Encoded protein: CASSQDRDYEQYF.

V and J are TRBV9 and TRBJ1-6; D remains unclear. V was pared by 2 bases and J by 3 bases, with 6 bases between. The CDR3 loop spans 14 amino acids. The germline CDR1 and CDR2 sequences are SGDLS and YYNGEE. The CDR3 DNA sequence: TGTGCCAGCAGCGTTGGAGACTATAATTCACCCCTCCACTTT. Translation gives CASSVGDYNSPLHF.